This T cell receptor beta chain was sequenced during a study of blood T cell repertoires in COVID-19. Background on the study: T cells, B-cell-depleted T cells, or PBMCs provided the cDNA or gDNA that served as material.

Enrollees, about 18 to 89 years old, lived in 24 US areas. In the original workflow: Estimation of nucleated cell counts relied on the amplification of reference gene primers. The assay was immunoSEQ multiplex PCR, and TCRdb's table has in-frame clones only and misses some. That table furnishes V, J and clone size, whereas the DNA furnished D and trimming. The sample holds about 180,000 clones, roughly 90% seen once. V lost 5 bases, J lost 5 bases, and 20 bases lay in between. The CDR3 length is 16 residues. CDR1 is SGHAT, CDR2 FQNNGV, per germline. This receptor was obtained from a human donor with acute COVID-19. The donor label of this sample is uncertain. Sequencing was carried out using PBMCs or T cells enriched from blood (not recorded which). The V and J genes are TRBV11-2 and TRBJ2-3; unclear D gene. The chain's CDR3 is CASSPPGKSSGDTQYF. The CDR3 DNA reads as TGTGCCAGCAGCCCCCCCGGCAAGTCCTCGGGAGATACGCAGTATTTT.